This T cell receptor beta chain derives from a study of cytomegalovirus exposure and HLA in healthy donors. Across the whole study: There were around 100 million unique TCR beta sequences, drawn from around 180 million T cells, in an earlier analysis.

CDR1 and CDR2 from the germline V gene are SNHLY and FYNNEI. The CDR3 has 15 amino acids. Trimming cost V 7 bases and J 0 bases; bases outside gene matches: 5. Points on this clone: Its antigen is as yet unknown.

Study-wide findings and caveats: Follow-up analysis later connected one missense variant in DCLRE1C with trimming of TCR beta V- and J-genes.

The PCR used 60 Vbeta and 13 Jbeta primers. The protocol was immunoSEQ multiplex PCR, while the TCRdb copy is restricted to in-frame clones and leaves out a portion. The sample has about 100,000 clones; around four fifths are singletons. The receptor was isolated from a woman aged 60 to 75 in good health and CMV-seronegative. The rearrangement joins TRBV2 to TRBJ2-1; 8 bases align to TRBD1. What was sequenced was PBMCs. The CDR3 bases are TGTGCCAGCAAGGGACAGGCCAACTCCTACAATGAGCAGTTCTTC. Its translation is CASKGQANSYNEQFF.